Following are 22 T cell receptor beta chains from one sample sequenced in a study of cytomegalovirus exposure and HLA in healthy donors. 60 Vbeta and 13 Jbeta primers were used in PCR. The protocol was immunoSEQ multiplex PCR, while the TCRdb copy is restricted to in-frame clones and leaves out a portion. The sample lists around 200,000 clones, roughly 80% occurring once. The sequenced material came from PBMCs. Receptor source: a man aged 40-55 years in good health and CMV-seropositive.

The chain links TRBV7-2 to TRBJ2-7, with TRBD1 matching over 9 bases. Germline loops: CDR1 SGHTA, CDR2 FQGNSA. With 5 bases clipped from V and 3 bases from J, the junction kept 2 bases outside the gene matches. This CDR3 contains 13 residues. The DNA of the CDR3 is TGTGCCAGCAGCACAGGGGGCGACTACGAGCAGTACTTC. It encodes CASSTGGDYEQYF. The entire variable domain, with the rest obtained from reference TRBV7-2 and TRBJ2-7, is as follows: GAGVSQSPSNKVTEKGKDVELRCDPISGHTALYWYRQSLGQGLEFLIYFQGNSAPDKSGLPSDRFSAERTGGSVSTLTIQRTQQEDSAVYLCASSTGGDYEQYFGPGTRLTVT.

The rearrangement uses TRBV15 and TRBJ1-5; 7 nucleotides align to TRBD1. With V trimmed by 0 bases and J by 0 bases, 5 bases remained unmatched. Germline CDR1 reads LNHNV; CDR2 reads YYDKDF (reference sequence). This CDR3 spans 17 amino acids. CDR3 sequence reads: CATSRDTRGFSNQPQHF. The CDR3 DNA sequence: TGTGCCACCAGCAGAGATACCAGGGGGTTTAGCAATCAGCCCCAGCATTTT. Full variable domain (missing parts from reference TRBV15 and TRBJ1-5): DAMVIQNPRYQVTQFGKPVTLSCSQTLNHNVMYWYQQKSSQAPKLLFHYYDKDFNNEADTPDNFQSRRPNTSFCFLDIRSPGLGDTAMYLCATSRDTRGFSNQPQHFGDGTRLSIL.

The genes are TRBV11-2 and TRBJ2-7, with D perhaps matching TRBD2 (5 bases). V was clipped by 2 bases and J by 6 bases, with 17 bases between them. This CDR3 has 15 amino acids. Per germline, CDR1 SGHAT and CDR2 FQNNGV. CDR3 coding DNA: TGTGCCAGCAGCTTACCCCCCCCTTCCCGGGGCGAGCAGTACTTC. Protein product: CASSLPPPSRGEQYF. The full variable domain, its missing parts supplied by reference TRBV11-2 and TRBJ2-7, is EAGVAQSPRYKIIEKRQSVAFWCNPISGHATLYWYQQILGQGPKLLIQFQNNGVVDDSQLPKDRFSAERLKGVDSTLKIQPAKLEDSAVYLCASSLPPPSRGEQYFGPGTRLTVT.

The chain is built from TRBV7-2 and TRBJ1-2, with D hard to call. Deletions cut 1 base from V and 10 bases from J, with 19 bases between. The CDR3 has 15 residues. Germline loops: CDR1 SGHTA, CDR2 FQGNSA. CDR3 loop: CASSLDGRGREPYTF. The CDR3 DNA follows: TGTGCCAGCAGCTTAGACGGACGGGGAAGAGAGCCCTACACCTTC.

This chain connects TRBV10-3 to TRBJ2-6; D remains unclear. This CDR3 has 17 amino acids. Germline V gene data show CDR1 as ENHRY and CDR2 as SYGVKD. V was clipped by 5 bases and J by 2 bases, with 16 bases between them. The CDR3 region is CAISILPVFAGANVLTF. The CDR3 DNA reads TGTGCCATCAGTATACTACCGGTGTTTGCTGGGGCCAACGTCCTGACTTTC.

The chain carries TRBV5-1 and TRBJ1-4; TRBD1 is a possible D gene (5 bases). CDR3 size: 16 residues. Germline CDR1 and CDR2: SGHRS and YFSETQ. The germline V and J ends were trimmed by 4 bases and 5 bases, with 18 bases remaining between them. In DNA, the CDR3 is TGCGCCAGCAGCCGGACCCCAGGGATTGGGAATGAAAAACTGTTTTTT. Amino acids: CASSRTPGIGNEKLFF. Complete variable domain (other parts from reference TRBV5-1 and TRBJ1-4): KAGVTQTPRYLIKTRGQQVTLSCSPISGHRSVSWYQQTPGQGLQFLFEYFSETQRNKGNFPGRFSGRQFSNSRSEMNVSTLELGDSALYLCASSRTPGIGNEKLFFGSGTQLSVL.

The chain couples TRBV6-4 to TRBJ1-6, with TRBD1 identical over 9 bases. Germline CDR1 and CDR2: MRHNA and SNTAGT. This CDR3 spans 15 amino acids. With V trimmed by 6 bases and J by 8 bases, 8 bases remained unmatched. CDR3 in DNA: TGTGCCAGCAGAACCGGGACAGGGTTCGATTCACCCCTCCACTTT. It is translated as CASRTGTGFDSPLHF.

The CDR3 region is CATSRSGGQKPYEQYF. In nucleotides, the CDR3 is TGTGCCACCAGCAGATCAGGGGGCCAAAAGCCCTACGAGCAGTACTTC. The rearrangement joins TRBV15 to TRBJ2-5; 8 nucleotides match TRBD1. The J call may be mistaken, given a closer DNA end match to TRBJ2-7. This CDR3 has 16 amino acids. Germline assignment: CDR1 LNHNV and CDR2 YYDKDF (reference sequence).

This clone occurred a few times. The chain has TRBV23-1 and TRBJ1-4, with D perhaps matching TRBD1 (6 bases). TRBV23-1 is an open reading frame, and its role is uncertain. The CDR3 is made up of 16 amino acids. V lost 2 bases and J 6 bases, leaving 16 bases between the germline ends. CDR3 DNA sequence: TGCGCCAGCAGTCAACCTACAGGGTCCTGTTATGAAAAACTGTTTTTT. This encodes CASSQPTGSCYEKLFF.

The V call is TRBV7-8, the J call TRBJ2-2; 11 nucleotides align to TRBD1. Looked up from germline, CDR1 is SGHVS and CDR2 is FQNEAQ. The V gene end was trimmed by 0 bases and the J gene end by 4 bases; junction bases not matched to a gene: 4. The CDR3 covers 17 residues. CDR3 sequence: CASSLADRGPGTGELFF. In nucleotides, the CDR3 is TGTGCCAGCAGCTTAGCGGACAGGGGGCCGGGCACCGGGGAGCTGTTTTTT.

This clone was detected only once. This rearrangement joins TRBV5-4 to TRBJ2-1, with 8 nucleotides matching TRBD2. This CDR3 has 12 residues. Unmatched junction bases numbered 2, after V lost 3 bases and J lost 9 bases. Germline V gene sequence: CDR1 SGHNT, CDR2 YYREEE (reference sequence). CDR3 residues: CASSWSGGEQFF. In DNA, the CDR3 is TGTGCCAGCAGCTGGAGCGGGGGTGAGCAGTTCTTC.

The rearrangement links TRBV4-2 to TRBJ2-7; D might be TRBD2 (6 bases). The germline gives CDR1 LGHNA, CDR2 YNFKEQ. The CDR3 contains 15 residues. Trimming removed 1 base at V and 3 bases at J, with 13 bases between. This chain's CDR3 is CASSQGTREVYEQYF. DNA of the CDR3: TGTGCCAGCAGCCAAGGGACGAGGGAGGTCTACGAGCAGTACTTC.

The genes are TRBV5-4 and TRBJ2-5, with TRBD2 matching 8 bases. The CDR3 spans 13 residues. The trim removed 5 bases at V and 2 bases at J, leaving 2 bases unmatched. Germline V CDR1 and CDR2: SGHNT, YYREEE (reference sequence). CDR3 loop: CASSVAGQETQYF. The DNA of the CDR3 is TGTGCCAGCAGTGTAGCGGGGCAAGAGACCCAGTACTTC.

V gene TRBV6-1 combines with J gene TRBJ1-5; weak D call: TRBD1 (6 bases). Germline CDR1 reads MNHNS; CDR2 reads SASEGT. Trimming removed 7 bases from V and 6 bases from J, with 19 bases in between. This CDR3 has 15 residues. The CDR3: CASTKNRQAGQPQHF. The CDR3 coding sequence is TGTGCCAGCACCAAAAATAGACAGGCGGGTCAGCCCCAGCATTTT.

This chain connects TRBV5-1 to TRBJ2-3; D is undetermined. Per the germline V gene, CDR1 is SGHRS and CDR2 is YFSETQ. The CDR3 covers 15 residues. The V gene lost 4 bases and the J gene lost 0 bases, with 12 bases spanning the gap. Here the CDR3 DNA reads TGCGCCAGCAGCCCCCTCCGGTTTAGCACAGATACGCAGTATTTT. This translates into CASSPLRFSTDTQYF.

CDR3 region: CASSQGRGRDNEQYF. The CDR3 nucleotides read TGCGCCAGCAGCCAAGGCCGGGGCAGGGACAACGAGCAGTACTTC. The rearrangement links TRBV4-1 to TRBJ2-7; the D gene is possibly TRBD1 (6 bases). Germline values: CDR1 MGHRA, CDR2 YSYEKL. The CDR3 length is 15 residues. V was pared by 1 base and J by 5 bases, with 15 bases between.

In this sample, this clone turned up a few times. The chain couples TRBV6-5 to TRBJ2-3; no firm D call. CDR1 is MNHEY, CDR2 SVGAGI, per germline. This CDR3 spans 13 amino acids. The ends were cut back, 5 bases at V and 6 bases at J, with 12 bases in the middle. The chain's CDR3 is CASSPEPLDTQYF. The CDR3 DNA follows: TGTGCCAGCAGTCCTGAGCCACTGGATACGCAGTATTTT.

As DNA, the CDR3 is TGTGCCAGCAGCTCCAGACAAGAGACCCAGTACTTC. Its translation is CASSSRQETQYF. The chain employs TRBV7-9 and TRBJ2-5; unclear D gene. There are 12 residues in the CDR3. The germline V and J ends were trimmed by 4 bases and 2 bases, with 5 bases remaining between them. Per the germline V gene, CDR1 is SEHNR and CDR2 is FQNEAQ (reference sequence). Full variable domain (missing parts from reference TRBV7-9 and TRBJ2-5): DTGVSQNPRHKITKRGQNVTFRCDPISEHNRLYWYRQTLGQGPEFLTYFQNEAQLEKSRLLSDRFSAERPKGSFSTLEIQRTEQGDSAMYLCASSSRQETQYFGPGTRLLVL.

The rearrangement joins TRBV6-5 to TRBJ1-1; D is ambiguous. Germline V gives CDR1 MNHEY, CDR2 SVGAGI. Trimming stripped 0 bases from V and 5 bases from J, with 13 bases between. The CDR3 runs to 15 residues. CDR3 in DNA: TGTGCCAGCAGTTACTCGCAGACACTCGGAACTGAAGCTTTCTTT. Translation gives CASSYSQTLGTEAFF.

The chain carries TRBV19 and TRBJ2-5, with TRBD1 identical over 7 bases. The DNA end lines up better with TRBJ2-7; the J call may be wrong. The CDR3 length is 15 residues. The germline CDR1 and CDR2 sequences are LNHDA and SQIVND (reference sequence). The CDR3 coding sequence is TGTGCCAGTAGTTTAGCTCCAGGGGGAATCAACGAGCAGTACTTC. Translating gives CASSLAPGGINEQYF.

This sequence joins TRBV28 and TRBJ2-2, with 7 bases matching TRBD1. Germline CDR1 and CDR2: MDHEN and SYDVKM. J lost 1 base, V lost 3 bases, and 8 bases had no gene match. The CDR3 runs to 17 residues. CDR3 protein: CASSLAPGTVNTGELFF. The CDR3 coding sequence is TGTGCCAGCAGTTTGGCCCCGGGGACAGTGAACACCGGGGAGCTGTTTTTT.

This clone showed up just a few times. J is TRBJ1-1 and V is TRBV18; D possibly corresponds to TRBD1 (5 bases). The CDR3 runs 13 residues. Germline values: CDR1 KGHSH, CDR2 LQKENI. Between the trimmed V and J ends, which lost 3 bases and 11 bases, there was a span of 16 bases. CDR3 DNA: TGTGCCAGCTCACCCCCTGGGGGGAAGGGCGCTTTCTTT. Translated: CASSPPGGKGAFF.